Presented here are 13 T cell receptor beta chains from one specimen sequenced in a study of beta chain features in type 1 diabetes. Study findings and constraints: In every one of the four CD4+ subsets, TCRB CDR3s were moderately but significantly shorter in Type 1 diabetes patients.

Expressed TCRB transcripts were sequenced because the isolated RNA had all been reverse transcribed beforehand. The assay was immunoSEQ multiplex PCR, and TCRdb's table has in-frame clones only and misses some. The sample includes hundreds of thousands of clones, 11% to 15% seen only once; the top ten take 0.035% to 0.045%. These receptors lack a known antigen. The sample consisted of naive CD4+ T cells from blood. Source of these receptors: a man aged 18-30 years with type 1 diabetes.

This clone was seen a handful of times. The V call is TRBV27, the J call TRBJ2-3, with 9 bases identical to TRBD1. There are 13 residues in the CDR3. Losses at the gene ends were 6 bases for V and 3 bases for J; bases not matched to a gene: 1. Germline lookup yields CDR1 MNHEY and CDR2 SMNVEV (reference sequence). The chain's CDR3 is CASRGTGTDTQYF. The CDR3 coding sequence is TGTGCCAGCAGAGGGACAGGGACAGATACGCAGTATTTT.

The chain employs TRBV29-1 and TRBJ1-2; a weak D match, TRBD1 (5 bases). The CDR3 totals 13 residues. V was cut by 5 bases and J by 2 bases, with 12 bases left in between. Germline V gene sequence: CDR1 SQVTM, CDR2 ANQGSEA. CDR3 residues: CSVSGRTNYGYTF. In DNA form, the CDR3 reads TGCAGCGTTTCGGGACGGACCAACTATGGCTACACCTTC.

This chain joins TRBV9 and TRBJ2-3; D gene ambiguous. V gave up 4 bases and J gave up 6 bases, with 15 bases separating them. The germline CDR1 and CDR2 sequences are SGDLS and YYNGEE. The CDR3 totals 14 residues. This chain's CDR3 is CASSPSSQADTQYF. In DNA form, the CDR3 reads TGTGCCAGCAGCCCCTCGTCCCAAGCTGATACGCAGTATTTT.

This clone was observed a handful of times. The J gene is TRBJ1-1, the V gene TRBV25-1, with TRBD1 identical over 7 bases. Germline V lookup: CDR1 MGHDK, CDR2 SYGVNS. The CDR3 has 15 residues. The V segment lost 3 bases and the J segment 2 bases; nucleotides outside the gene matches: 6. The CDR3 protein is CASSDPGTANTEAFF. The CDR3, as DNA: TGTGCCAGCAGTGATCCCGGGACAGCCAACACTGAAGCTTTCTTT.

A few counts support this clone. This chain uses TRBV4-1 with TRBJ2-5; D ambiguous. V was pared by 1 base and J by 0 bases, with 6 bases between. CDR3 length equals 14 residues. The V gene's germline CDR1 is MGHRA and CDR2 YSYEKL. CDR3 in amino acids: CASSQGQYQETQYF. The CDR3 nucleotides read TGCGCCAGCAGCCAAGGGCAGTACCAAGAGACCCAGTACTTC.

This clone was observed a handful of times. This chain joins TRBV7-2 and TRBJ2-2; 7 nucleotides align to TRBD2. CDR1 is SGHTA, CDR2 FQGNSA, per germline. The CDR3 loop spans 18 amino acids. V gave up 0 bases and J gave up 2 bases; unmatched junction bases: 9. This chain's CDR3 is CASSLARSGTTNTGELFF. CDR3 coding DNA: TGTGCCAGCAGCTTAGCGCGGTCAGGGACTACTAACACCGGGGAGCTGTTTTTT. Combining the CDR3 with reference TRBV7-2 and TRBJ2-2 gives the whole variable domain GAGVSQSPSNKVTEKGKDVELRCDPISGHTALYWYRQSLGQGLEFLIYFQGNSAPDKSGLPSDRFSAERTGGSVSTLTIQRTQQEDSAVYLCASSLARSGTTNTGELFFGEGSRLTVL.

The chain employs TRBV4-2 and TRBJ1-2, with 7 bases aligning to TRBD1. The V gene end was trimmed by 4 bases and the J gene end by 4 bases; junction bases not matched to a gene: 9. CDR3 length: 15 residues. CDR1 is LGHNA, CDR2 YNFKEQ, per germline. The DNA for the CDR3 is TGTGCCAGCAGCCGCGCCGACAGGGACGGCTATGGCTACACCTTC. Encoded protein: CASSRADRDGYGYTF.

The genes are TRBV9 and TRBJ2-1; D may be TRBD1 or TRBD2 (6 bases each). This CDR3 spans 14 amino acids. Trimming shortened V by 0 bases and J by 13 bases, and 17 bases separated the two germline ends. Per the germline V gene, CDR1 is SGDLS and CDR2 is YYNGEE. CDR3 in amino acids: CASSVAGGQTPQFF. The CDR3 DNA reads TGTGCCAGCAGCGTAGCTGGGGGGCAAACCCCCCAGTTCTTC.

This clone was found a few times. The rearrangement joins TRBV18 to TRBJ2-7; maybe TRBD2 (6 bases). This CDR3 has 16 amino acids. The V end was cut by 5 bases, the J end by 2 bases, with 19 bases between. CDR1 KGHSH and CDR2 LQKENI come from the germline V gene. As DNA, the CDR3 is TGTGCCAGCTCAACGCCGTCCGGGACTGGAGCCTACGAGCAGTACTTC. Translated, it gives CASSTPSGTGAYEQYF.

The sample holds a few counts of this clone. In DNA form, the CDR3 reads TGTGCCAGCAGCTCTCCTATCACAGATACGCAGTATTTT. As protein: CASSSPITDTQYF. The rearrangement uses TRBV7-2 and TRBJ2-3; D unresolved. The CDR3 has 13 amino acids. Germline-derived CDR1 and CDR2 are SGHTA and FQGNSA. Trimming took 4 bases from V and 2 from J, leaving 7 bases between them.

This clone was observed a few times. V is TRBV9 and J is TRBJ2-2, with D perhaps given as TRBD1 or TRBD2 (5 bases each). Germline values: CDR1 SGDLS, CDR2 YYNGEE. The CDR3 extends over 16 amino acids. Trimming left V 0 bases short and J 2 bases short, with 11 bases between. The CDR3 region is CASSVVRGSNTGELFF. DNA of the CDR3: TGTGCCAGCAGCGTAGTGAGGGGCTCTAACACCGGGGAGCTGTTTTTT.

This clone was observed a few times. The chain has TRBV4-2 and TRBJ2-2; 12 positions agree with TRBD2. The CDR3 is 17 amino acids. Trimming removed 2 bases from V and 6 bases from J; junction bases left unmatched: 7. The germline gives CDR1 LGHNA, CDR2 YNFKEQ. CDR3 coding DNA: TGTGCCAGCAGCCAATTCCCTAGCGGGGGGGAAGCCGGGGAGCTGTTTTTT. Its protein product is CASSQFPSGGEAGELFF.

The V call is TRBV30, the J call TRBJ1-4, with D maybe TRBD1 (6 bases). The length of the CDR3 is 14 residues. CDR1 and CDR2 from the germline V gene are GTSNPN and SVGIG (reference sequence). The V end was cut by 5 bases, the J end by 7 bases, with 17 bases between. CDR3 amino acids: CAWGPGGGGEKLFF. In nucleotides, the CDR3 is TGTGCCTGGGGCCCTGGTGGGGGCGGTGAAAAACTGTTTTTT.